The 29 T cell receptor beta chains below all came from one sample that was sequenced in a study of blood T cell repertoires in COVID-19. Some clones are missing from TCRdb's copy, which holds only in-frame ones; the method was immunoSEQ multiplex PCR. Of 200,000 to 250,000 clones detected, about 80% appear once; the ten largest clones hold about 2.9%. Specimen: peripheral blood. These receptors came from a woman aged 25 to 39 who had recovered from COVID-19.

The genes are TRBV18 and TRBJ1-1; TRBD1 aligns across 7 bases. Germline V gene sequence: CDR1 KGHSH, CDR2 LQKENI. This CDR3 spans 13 amino acids. V shed 6 bases, J shed 0 bases, and the junction held 1 base outside the gene matches. The CDR3 protein is CASSGTVNTEAFF. CDR3 bases: TGTGCCAGCTCCGGGACAGTGAACACTGAAGCTTTCTTT. Full variable domain (outside the CDR3, taken from reference TRBV18 and TRBJ1-1): NAGVMQNPRHLVRRRGQEARLRCSPMKGHSHVYWYRQLPEEGLKFMVYLQKENIIDESGMPKERFSAEFPKEGPSILRIQQVVRGDSAAYFCASSGTVNTEAFFGQGTRLTVV.

This clone was picked up one time. The V and J genes are TRBV30 and TRBJ2-5; D might be TRBD1 (5 bases). Germline CDR1 and CDR2: GTSNPN and SVGIG (reference sequence). This CDR3 contains 11 residues. Trimming cost V 6 bases and J 1 base, with 6 bases left between them. The CDR3 sequence: CACQGQETQYF. The CDR3 nucleotides are TGTGCCTGCCAGGGCCAAGAGACCCAGTACTTC.

The chain uses TRBV27 and TRBJ1-1, with a tentative D call TRBD1 (6 bases). The V and J ends lost 6 bases and 4 bases respectively, with 18 bases between them. The CDR3 runs 15 residues. Germline V CDR1 and CDR2: MNHEY, SMNVEV (reference sequence). The CDR3 is CASRLNREGITEAFF. The CDR3 DNA reads TGTGCCAGCAGGCTCAACAGGGAGGGGATCACTGAAGCTTTCTTT.

This chain connects TRBV24-1 to TRBJ2-7; no reliable D call. In germline, CDR1 is KGHDR, CDR2 SFDVKD. The CDR3 totals 11 residues. Trimming pared 0 bases from V and 12 bases from J, leaving 8 bases between. CDR3 DNA sequence: TGTGCCACCAGTGATTTGTCACGAGGGTACTTC. Amino acid sequence: CATSDLSRGYF.

The chain uses TRBV10-1 and TRBJ2-3; 8 bases are shared with TRBD2. J was trimmed by 2 bases and V by 0 bases; bases with no gene match: 7. The CDR3 sequence is 17 residues long. The germline gives CDR1 WNHNN, CDR2 SYGVQD (reference sequence). The CDR3 bases are TGCGCCAGCAGTGAGTCGTTCCAACTAGCGGACACAGATACGCAGTATTTT. Translation: CASSESFQLADTDTQYF.

J is TRBJ2-5 and V is TRBV28; 7 nucleotides agree with TRBD1. CDR1 and CDR2 from the germline V gene are MDHEN and SYDVKM. V dropped 8 bases and J dropped 1; count of bases not matched to a gene: 10. The CDR3 is 15 amino acids. The CDR3 DNA reads as TGTGCCAGCGGAGCCTGGGACAGCCCCCAAGAGACCCAGTACTTC. Its protein product is CASGAWDSPQETQYF.

This chain connects TRBV12-2 to TRBJ1-1; TRBD1, the table's D call, was not compared with the DNA. TRBV12-2 is flagged as a pseudogene. This CDR3 has 18 residues. The CDR3 coding sequence is TGTGCAAGTCGCTTAGAATGTTTAGGACAGGGTGAGAACACTGAAGCTTTCTTT. Translating gives CASRLECLGQGENTEAFF.

The chain is built from TRBV27 and TRBJ1-5, with TRBD1 as a possible D gene (5 bases). The CDR3 is 14 amino acids. CDR1 and CDR2 (germline): MNHEY, SMNVEV (reference sequence). Between the trimmed V and J ends, which lost 5 bases and 2 bases, there was a span of 10 bases. CDR3 sequence reads: CASSRETGNQPQHF. CDR3 coding DNA: TGTGCCAGCAGTAGAGAGACAGGCAATCAGCCCCAGCATTTT.

This chain links TRBV5-6 with TRBJ2-2; 11 nucleotides align to TRBD2. Germline-derived CDR1 and CDR2 are SGHDT and YYEEEE. The CDR3 loop spans 16 amino acids. V was pared by 4 bases and J by 4 bases, with 6 bases of the junction left unmatched. The CDR3 is CASSISGRALTGELFF. The CDR3 nucleotides read TGTGCCAGCAGCATTAGCGGGAGGGCCCTCACCGGGGAGCTGTTTTTT.

V is TRBV7-6 and J is TRBJ1-2, with D tentatively TRBD1 (6 bases). This CDR3 spans 15 amino acids. CDR1 is SGHVS, CDR2 FNYEAQ, per germline. V was pared by 5 bases and J by 3 bases, with 16 bases between. This chain's CDR3 is CASSLGGGADYGYTF. CDR3 DNA: TGTGCCAGCAGCCTAGGGGGGGGCGCCGACTATGGCTACACCTTC.

The chain is built from TRBV6-4 and TRBJ1-2; D uncertain. In germline, CDR1 is MRHNA, CDR2 SNTAGT. The CDR3 has 14 amino acids. With 0 bases removed from V and 8 bases from J, the gap between germline ends came to 13 bases. CDR3 sequence reads: CASSDSTGGRGYTF. The CDR3 nucleotides are TGTGCCAGCAGTGACTCGACGGGTGGAAGGGGCTACACCTTC.

This chain links TRBV7-9 with TRBJ1-1; the match to TRBD1 covers 7 bases. The trim removed 5 bases at V and 6 bases at J, leaving 6 bases unmatched. Germline values: CDR1 SEHNR, CDR2 FQNEAQ (reference sequence). This CDR3 is built from 13 residues. Written as DNA, the CDR3 is TGTGCCAGCAGCACAGGGACAGCTTCTGAAGCTTTCTTT. Translated, it gives CASSTGTASEAFF.

This chain links TRBV3-1 (or the pseudogene TRBV3-2) with TRBJ2-7; 9 bases align to TRBD1. J was trimmed by 6 bases and V by 6 bases; bases with no gene match: 9. Germline V CDR1 and CDR2: LGHDT, YNNKEL (reference sequence). This CDR3 has 14 residues. The CDR3 region is CASRQSGTGLEQYF. CDR3 nucleotide sequence: TGTGCCAGCAGACAAAGCGGGACAGGGCTCGAGCAGTACTTC.

A single count supports this clone. The genes are TRBV11-2 and TRBJ2-1; TRBD2 agrees at 8 bases. V shed 2 bases and J 7 bases; nucleotides not matched to a gene: 10. CDR3 size: 16 residues. Per germline, CDR1 SGHAT and CDR2 FQNNGV. CDR3 nucleotides: TGTGCCAGCAGCTTACTCCGGCGGGAGGAGGGAAATGAGCAGTTCTTC. It is translated as CASSLLRREEGNEQFF.

V and J are TRBV7-3 and TRBJ2-3, with 13 bases aligning to TRBD2. This CDR3 is 15 amino acids long. J lost 4 bases, V lost 5 bases, and 3 bases had no gene match. Germline CDR1 is SGHTA and CDR2 is FQGTGA. CDR3 amino acids: CASSRLAGGADTQYF. The CDR3 region has the DNA TGTGCCAGCAGCAGACTAGCGGGAGGTGCAGATACGCAGTATTTT.

This clone has a handful of counts. The chain has TRBV12-3 or TRBV12-4 and TRBJ2-7; a possible D gene is TRBD1 (5 bases). V lost 3 bases and J lost 5, with 11 bases in between. This CDR3 comprises 13 residues. This CDR3 reads CASSFGQGDEQYF. As DNA, the CDR3 is TGTGCCAGCAGTTTTGGGCAGGGTGACGAGCAGTACTTC.

This sequence joins TRBV5-1 and TRBJ2-7; TRBD2 matches 13 bases. The germline V gene has CDR1 SGHRS and CDR2 YFSETQ. Trimming cost V 3 bases and J 7 bases; bases outside gene matches: 10. This CDR3 region has 16 residues. For the CDR3, the DNA is TGCGCCAGCAGCTCAACCTTGACTAGCGGGAGGCTAGAGCAGTACTTC. It yields the protein CASSSTLTSGRLEQYF. The complete variable domain, with remaining parts taken from reference TRBV5-1 and TRBJ2-7, reads KAGVTQTPRYLIKTRGQQVTLSCSPISGHRSVSWYQQTPGQGLQFLFEYFSETQRNKGNFPGRFSGRQFSNSRSEMNVSTLELGDSALYLCASSSTLTSGRLEQYFGPGTRLTVT.

This clone was detected only a few times. The chain has TRBV9 and TRBJ2-7; D ambiguous. The CDR3 spans 11 residues. Trimming left V 0 bases short and J 7 bases short, with 5 bases between. Germline V gene lookup returns CDR1 SGDLS and CDR2 YYNGEE. For the CDR3, the DNA is TGTGCCAGCAGCGTAGGCGGTGAGCAGTACTTC. This sequence encodes CASSVGGEQYF.

The gene calls are TRBV27 and TRBJ2-3; 8 positions agree with TRBD2. Per germline, CDR1 MNHEY and CDR2 SMNVEV (reference sequence). J gave up 2 bases and V 6 bases, and 13 bases lay outside the gene matches. The CDR3 covers 17 residues. The CDR3 loop is CASSPIRPSGPTDTQYF. The CDR3 nucleotides read TGTGCCAGCAGCCCAATCCGCCCTAGCGGGCCCACAGATACGCAGTATTTT.

The V call is TRBV28, the J call TRBJ2-7; D is unclear. V lost 3 bases, J lost 0 bases, and 12 bases lay in between. This CDR3 comprises 15 residues. Germline lookup yields CDR1 MDHEN and CDR2 SYDVKM. In DNA, the CDR3 is TGTGCCAGCAGTTTGACGGCCTGGAGCTCCTACGAGCAGTACTTC. Amino acid sequence: CASSLTAWSSYEQYF.

The CDR3 DNA reads TGTGCCAGCAGGACAGGGGGAAGGAGGGGCTACACCTTC. It codes for CASRTGGRRGYTF. The genes are TRBV12-3 or TRBV12-4 and TRBJ1-2; the match to TRBD1 covers 9 bases. V lost 6 bases to trimming and J lost 8 bases; unmatched junction nucleotides: 7. The CDR3 spans 13 residues.

This clone was recorded a few times. The chain carries TRBV30 and TRBJ1-1, with TRBD1 matching over 7 bases. Germline CDR1 GTSNPN, CDR2 SVGIG (reference sequence). The CDR3 totals 13 residues. J gave up 4 bases and V 5 bases, and 7 bases lay outside the gene matches. The CDR3, as DNA: TGTGCCTGGGAGGGAACAGGGGTCACTGAAGCTTTCTTT. It encodes CAWEGTGVTEAFF.

This clone was detected a few times. The rearrangement joins TRBV27 to TRBJ2-7; 8 nucleotides line up with TRBD1. V gave up 10 bases and J gave up 3 bases; unmatched junction bases: 11. Germline values: CDR1 MNHEY, CDR2 SMNVEV (reference sequence). The CDR3 runs to 14 residues. This CDR3 reads CATNLGDRYYEQYF. The CDR3 nucleotides are TGTGCCACCAACCTGGGGGACAGGTACTACGAGCAGTACTTC.

This chain uses TRBV4-1 with TRBJ2-3; 9 bases are shared with TRBD2. The CDR3 is made up of 17 amino acids. V shed 0 bases, J shed 5 bases, and the junction held 9 bases outside the gene matches. Germline V CDR1 and CDR2: MGHRA, YSYEKL. The CDR3 DNA follows: TGCGCCAGCAGCCAAGATCGGGCGGGAGGGCCTGGAGATACGCAGTATTTT. It codes for CASSQDRAGGPGDTQYF.

This clone has a single count. The chain joins TRBV28 to TRBJ2-5; 7 bases line up with TRBD2. The CDR3 consists of 14 residues. V lost 8 bases, J lost 8 bases, and 14 bases stayed unmatched. CDR1 is MDHEN, CDR2 SYDVKM, per germline. The CDR3 loop reads CASVGGGFKGTQYF. CDR3 sequence (DNA): TGTGCCAGCGTTGGGGGGGGGTTTAAAGGTACCCAGTACTTC.

This sequence joins TRBV7-3 and TRBJ2-5, with D tentatively TRBD1 (6 bases). V was trimmed by 4 bases and J by 4 bases, leaving 19 bases between them. Per the germline V gene, CDR1 is SGHTA and CDR2 is FQGTGA. CDR3 length: 16 amino acids. The DNA of the CDR3 is TGTGCCAGCAGCTCTGGAACAGGGCCCCGAGCAGAGACCCAGTACTTC. This gives the protein CASSSGTGPRAETQYF.

This clone was counted a single time. V and J are TRBV5-1 and TRBJ1-1, with 9 bases fitting TRBD1. With 2 bases clipped from V and 0 bases from J, the junction kept 5 bases outside the gene matches. The CDR3 is made up of 16 amino acids. Germline lookup yields CDR1 SGHRS and CDR2 YFSETQ. The CDR3 sequence: CASSFTWTGVNTEAFF. CDR3 coding DNA: TGCGCCAGCAGCTTCACCTGGACAGGGGTGAACACTGAAGCTTTCTTT. Full variable domain (missing parts from reference TRBV5-1 and TRBJ1-1): KAGVTQTPRYLIKTRGQQVTLSCSPISGHRSVSWYQQTPGQGLQFLFEYFSETQRNKGNFPGRFSGRQFSNSRSEMNVSTLELGDSALYLCASSFTWTGVNTEAFFGQGTRLTVV.

This chain links TRBV11-3 with TRBJ2-3; 7 bases agree with TRBD2. Germline CDR1 and CDR2: SGHNT and YENEEA. The junction had 6 bases not matched to a gene; V was cut back by 1 base and J by 5 bases. CDR3 size: 15 residues. The CDR3 nucleotides read TGTGCCAGCAGCTTAGGGCGGGAGAAAGGAGATACGCAGTATTTT. The encoded protein is CASSLGREKGDTQYF.

The CDR3 bases are TGTGCCAGCCAATCCGAGCGGGGGGATGAGCAGTTCTTC. Protein: CASQSERGDEQFF. The V call is TRBV9, the J call TRBJ2-1; 9 bases align to TRBD2. The CDR3 runs 13 residues. Germline trimming cut 7 bases from V and 8 bases from J; bases unmatched to any gene: 7. Per germline, CDR1 SGDLS and CDR2 YYNGEE.